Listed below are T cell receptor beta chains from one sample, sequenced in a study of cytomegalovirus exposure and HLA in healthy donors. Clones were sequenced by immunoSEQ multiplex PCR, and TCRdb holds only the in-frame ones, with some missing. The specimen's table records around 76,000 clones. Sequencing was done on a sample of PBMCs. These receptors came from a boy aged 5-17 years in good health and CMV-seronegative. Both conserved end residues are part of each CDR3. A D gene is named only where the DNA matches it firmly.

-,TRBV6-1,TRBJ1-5,CASKQADSNQPQHF,TGTGCCAGCAAACAGGCCGATAGCAATCAGCCCCAGCATTTT
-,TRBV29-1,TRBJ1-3,CSARGGEGSGNTIYF,TGCAGCGCGAGAGGAGGGGAAGGTTCTGGAAACACCATATATTTT
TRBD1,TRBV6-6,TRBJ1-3,CASSWDSSGNTIYF,TGTGCCAGCAGTTGGGACAGCTCTGGAAACACCATATATTTT
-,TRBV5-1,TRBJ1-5,CASSLRAGKGSNQPQHF,TGCGCCAGCAGCTTGAGGGCAGGGAAGGGAAGCAATCAGCCCCAGCATTTT
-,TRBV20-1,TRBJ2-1,CSASSNEQFF,TGCAGTGCTAGTAGTAATGAGCAGTTCTTC
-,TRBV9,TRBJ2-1,CASSGRDSYNEQFF,TGTGCCAGCAGTGGGCGGGACAGCTACAATGAGCAGTTCTTC
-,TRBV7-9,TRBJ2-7,CASSLLAVPYEQYF,TGTGCCAGCAGCCTATTAGCAGTGCCCTACGAGCAGTACTTC
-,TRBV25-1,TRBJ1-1,CASSEYGGVSYTEAFF,TGTGCCAGCAGTGAATATGGGGGGGTATCGTACACTGAAGCTTTCTTT
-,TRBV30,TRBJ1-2,CAWSPPGVDYGYTF,TGTGCCTGGAGTCCCCCCGGGGTTGACTATGGCTACACCTTC
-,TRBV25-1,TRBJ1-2,CASSNRRGDYGYTF,TGTGCCAGCAGCAACAGACGTGGTGACTATGGCTACACCTTC
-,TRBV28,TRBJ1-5,CASSPTGQGGQPQHF,TGTGCCAGCAGTCCTACCGGGCAGGGTGGTCAGCCCCAGCATTTT
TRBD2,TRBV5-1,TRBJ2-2,CASSSGLAGGLTGELFF,TGCGCCAGCAGCTCCGGACTAGCGGGAGGTCTCACCGGGGAGCTGTTTTTT
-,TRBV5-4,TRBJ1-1,CASSLGIGGNTEAFF,TGTGCCAGCAGCTTGGGTATAGGGGGGAACACTGAAGCTTTCTTT
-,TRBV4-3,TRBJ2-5,CASSQYSQETQYF,TGCGCCAGCAGCCAGTACTCCCAAGAGACCCAGTACTTC
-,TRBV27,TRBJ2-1,CASSPTGSNEQFF,TGTGCCAGCAGCCCTACAGGTTCCAATGAGCAGTTCTTC
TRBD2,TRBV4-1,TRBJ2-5,CASSPGMGQHSGRSLETQYF,TGCGCCAGCAGCCCAGGCATGGGACAACATAGCGGGAGAAGTCTAGAGACCCAGTACTTC
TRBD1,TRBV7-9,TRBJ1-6,CASSSGTVLNSPLHF,TGTGCCAGCAGCTCAGGGACAGTTTTAAATTCACCCCTACACTTT
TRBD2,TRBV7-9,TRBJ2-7,CASSRGLAPSSYEQYF,TGTGCCAGCAGCCGCGGACTAGCGCCTAGCTCCTACGAGCAGTACTTC
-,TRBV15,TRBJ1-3,CATSRAGHSGNTIYF,TGTGCCACCAGCAGAGCCGGACATTCTGGAAACACCATATATTTT
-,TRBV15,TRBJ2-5,CATSRYLETQYF,TGTGCCACCAGCAGATATTTAGAGACCCAGTACTTC
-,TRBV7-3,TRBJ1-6,CASSFDGGVNSPLHF,TGTGCCAGCAGCTTCGACGGGGGAGTCAATTCACCCCTCCACTTT
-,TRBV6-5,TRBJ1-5,CASTYRVGQPQHF,TGTGCCAGCACGTACAGGGTAGGTCAGCCCCAGCATTTT
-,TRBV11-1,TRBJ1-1,CASSFQGSGTEAFF,TGTGCCAGCAGCTTCCAGGGGTCGGGCACTGAAGCTTTCTTT
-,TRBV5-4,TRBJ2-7,CASSVDRYEQYF,TGTGCCAGCAGCGTCGACAGGTACGAGCAGTACTTC
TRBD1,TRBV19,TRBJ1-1,CASDLARGLKGTEAFF,TGTGCCAGCGACCTAGCCAGGGGGCTGAAGGGCACTGAAGCTTTCTTT
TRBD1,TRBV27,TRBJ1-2,CASSTGGDGYTF,TGTGCCAGCAGTACAGGGGGCGATGGCTACACCTTC
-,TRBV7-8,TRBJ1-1,CASSLGRENTEAFF,TGTGCCAGCAGCTTAGGACGGGAGAACACTGAAGCTTTCTTT
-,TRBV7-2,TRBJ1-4,CASSLVGAASNEKLFF,TGTGCCAGCAGCTTAGTTGGGGCAGCCTCGAATGAAAAACTGTTTTTT
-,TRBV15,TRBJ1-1,CATSSRQYTEAFF,TGTGCCACCAGCAGTAGACAGTACACTGAAGCTTTCTTT
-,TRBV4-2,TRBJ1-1,CASTLTGGTEAFF,TGTGCCAGCACCTTGACTGGCGGCACTGAAGCTTTCTTT
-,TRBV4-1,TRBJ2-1,CASSQEYPGTVGEQFF,TGCGCCAGCAGCCAAGAGTACCCGGGAACGGTCGGTGAGCAGTTCTTC
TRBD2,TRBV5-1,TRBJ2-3,CASSPGLAGTDTQYF,TGCGCCAGCAGCCCGGGACTAGCGGGGACAGATACGCAGTATTTT
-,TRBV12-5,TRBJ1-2,CASGLDPMGGGYTF,TGTGCTAGTGGTTTGGATCCGATGGGGGGAGGCTACACCTTC
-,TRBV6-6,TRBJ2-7,CASSYSDSSSYEQYF,TGTGCCAGCAGTTACTCAGACAGCAGCTCCTACGAGCAGTACTTC
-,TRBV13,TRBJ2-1,CASSSIQGGSEQFF,TGTGCCAGCAGCTCCATACAGGGAGGGAGTGAGCAGTTCTTC
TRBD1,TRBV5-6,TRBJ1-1,CASSFDRGAEAFF,TGTGCCAGCAGCTTCGACAGGGGCGCTGAAGCTTTCTTT
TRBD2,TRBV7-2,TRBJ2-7,CASNPGLAGDEQYF,TGTGCCAGCAACCCGGGACTAGCGGGAGACGAGCAGTACTTC
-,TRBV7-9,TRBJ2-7,CASRLGGEQYF,TGTGCCAGCCGACTCGGTGGCGAGCAGTACTTC
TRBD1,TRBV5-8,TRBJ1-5,CASSYIGQGRQPQHF,TGTGCCAGCAGCTACATCGGACAGGGGAGGCAGCCCCAGCATTTT